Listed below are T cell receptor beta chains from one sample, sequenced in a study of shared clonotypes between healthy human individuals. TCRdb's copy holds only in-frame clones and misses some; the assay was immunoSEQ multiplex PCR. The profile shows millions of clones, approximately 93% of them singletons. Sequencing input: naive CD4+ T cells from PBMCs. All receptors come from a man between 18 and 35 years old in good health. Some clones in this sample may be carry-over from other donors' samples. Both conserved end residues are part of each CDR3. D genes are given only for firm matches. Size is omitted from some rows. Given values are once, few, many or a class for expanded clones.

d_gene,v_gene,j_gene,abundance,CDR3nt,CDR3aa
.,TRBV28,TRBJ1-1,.,TGTGCCAGCAGTTTAGCAGGAGAAGCTTTCTTT,CASSLAGEAFF
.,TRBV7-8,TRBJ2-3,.,TGTGCCAGCAGCCCCAGGGGGGCAGATACGCAGTATTTT,CASSPRGADTQYF
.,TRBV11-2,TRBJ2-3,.,TGTGCCAGCAGGGTCGGGAGTGGTAGCACAGATACGCAGTATTTT,CASRVGSGSTDTQYF
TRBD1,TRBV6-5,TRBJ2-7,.,TGTGCCAGCAGCCGGACAGGTCTGGGGGAGCAGTACTTC,CASSRTGLGEQYF
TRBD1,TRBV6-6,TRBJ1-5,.,TGTGCCAGCAGCGCAGACAGGGATCAGCCCCAGCATTTT,CASSADRDQPQHF
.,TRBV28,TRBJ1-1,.,TGTGCCAGCAGCCGCGGGTCTACCTTCTACACTGAAGCTTTCTTT,CASSRGSTFYTEAFF
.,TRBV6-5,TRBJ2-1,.,TGTGCCAGCAGTTACCGGAGACAGGGGAGGGATGAGCAGTTCTTC,CASSYRRQGRDEQFF
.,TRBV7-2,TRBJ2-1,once,TGTGCCAGCAGCTTAGCGTCGAGCTCCTACAATGAGCAGTTCTTC,CASSLASSSYNEQFF
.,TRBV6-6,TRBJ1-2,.,TGTGCCAGCAGCCGACAGGATTACGGCTACACCTTC,CASSRQDYGYTF
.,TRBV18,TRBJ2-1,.,TGTGCCAGCTCACTTGTCAGAAACAATGAGCAGTTCTTC,CASSLVRNNEQFF
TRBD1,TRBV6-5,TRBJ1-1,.,TGTGCCAGCAGTCCGACAGGGGGCGGAAACACTGAAGCTTTCTTT,CASSPTGGGNTEAFF
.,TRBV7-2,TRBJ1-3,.,TGTGCCAGCAGCTTAGCGTGGGGAAACACCATATATTTT,CASSLAWGNTIYF
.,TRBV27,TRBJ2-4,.,TGTGCCAGCAGTTCCCCGGACAGAAACATTCAGTACTTC,CASSSPDRNIQYF
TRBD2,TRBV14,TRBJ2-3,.,TGTGCCAGCAGCCAAGAAGGGGGACTAGCGGCCACAGATACGCAGTATTTT,CASSQEGGLAATDTQYF
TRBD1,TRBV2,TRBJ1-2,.,TGTGCCAGTGGACAGGGTATTTACACCTTC,CASGQGIYTF
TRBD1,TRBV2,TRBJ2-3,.,TGTGCCAGCAGTCCACAGGGGTTTAGCACAGATACGCAGTATTTT,CASSPQGFSTDTQYF
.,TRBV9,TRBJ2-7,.,TGTGCCAGCAGCGTAGAGGTTCTGGGGTACGAGCAGTACTTC,CASSVEVLGYEQYF
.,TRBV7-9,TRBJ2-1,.,TGTGCCAGCAGCTTTCGGGGGCAGGGGTTTGATGAGCAGTTCTTC,CASSFRGQGFDEQFF
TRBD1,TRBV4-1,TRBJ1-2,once,TGCGCCAGCAGCCAACCTGGACAGGGGGTCCGGACCAACTATGGCTACACCTTC,CASSQPGQGVRTNYGYTF
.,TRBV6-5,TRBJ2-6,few,TGTGCCAGCAGTTACGGAAGCTCTGGGGCCAACGTCCTGACTTTC,CASSYGSSGANVLTF
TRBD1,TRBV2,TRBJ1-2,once,TGTGCCAGCAGTGAATATCGCGGGACGGACAGGGAGGCCTATGGCTACACCTTC,CASSEYRGTDREAYGYTF
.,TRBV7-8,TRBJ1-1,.,TGTGCCAGCAGCCCAATTGATGGGGGATGGGGCACTGAAGCTTTCTTT,CASSPIDGGWGTEAFF
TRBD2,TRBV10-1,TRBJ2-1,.,TGCGCCAGCAGCCCTTTAAAGGGAGCGGGATACAATGAGCAGTTCTTC,CASSPLKGAGYNEQFF
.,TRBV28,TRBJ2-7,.,TGTGCCAGCAGTTTTGGTGTAGGGAGCTCCTACGAGCAGTACTTC,CASSFGVGSSYEQYF
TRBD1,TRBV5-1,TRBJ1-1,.,TGCGCCAGCAGCTTCGGGACAGGGAAGGGAGACACTGAAGCTTTCTTT,CASSFGTGKGDTEAFF
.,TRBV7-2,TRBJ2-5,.,TGTGCCAGCAGCTCTCAGCGTTACCAAGAGACCCAGTACTTC,CASSSQRYQETQYF
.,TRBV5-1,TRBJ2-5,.,TGCGCCAGCAGCGGTGGACCTCAAGAGACCCAGTACTTC,CASSGGPQETQYF
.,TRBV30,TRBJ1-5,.,TGTGCCTGGAGGGTAACCGGGCCTAGCAATCAGCCCCAGCATTTT,CAWRVTGPSNQPQHF
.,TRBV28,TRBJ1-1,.,TGTGCCAGCAGTTTACAGACAGCCTTCAAAGCTTTCTTT,CASSLQTAFKAFF
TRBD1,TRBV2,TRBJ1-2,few,TGTGCCAGCTGCGGGACAGCCTTCTATGGCTACACCTTC,CASCGTAFYGYTF
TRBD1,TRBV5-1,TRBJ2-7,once,TGCGCCAGCAGTTCAGGGGGCCACTACGAGCAGTACTTC,CASSSGGHYEQYF
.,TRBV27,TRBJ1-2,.,TGTGCCAGCAGTTTATTGTGGGGGTATGGCTACACCTTC,CASSLLWGYGYTF
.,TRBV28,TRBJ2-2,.,TGTGCCAGCAGTAGACGCAGGGAGGCCGGGGAGCTGTTTTTT,CASSRRREAGELFF
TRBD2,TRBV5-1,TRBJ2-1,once,TGCGCCAGCAGCGATCTAGCGGGAGAACAGTTCTTC,CASSDLAGEQFF
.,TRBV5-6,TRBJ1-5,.,TGTGCCAGCAGCTCCGGACCTTTTTATCAGCCCCAGCATTTT,CASSSGPFYQPQHF
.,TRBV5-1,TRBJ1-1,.,TGCGCCAGCAGCTTGATATCTTTGGGGGGCCCGGGCACTGAAGCTTTCTTT,CASSLISLGGPGTEAFF
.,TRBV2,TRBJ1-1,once,TGTGCCAGCAGTGAACAGGGACAAGTTAACACTGAAGCTTTCTTT,CASSEQGQVNTEAFF
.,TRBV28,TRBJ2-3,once,TGTGCCAGCAGTCGCGGGTCTAGCACAGATACGCAGTATTTT,CASSRGSSTDTQYF
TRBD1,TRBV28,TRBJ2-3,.,TGTGCCAGCAGTCAAGGGGGACAGGGTGTGGATACGCAGTATTTT,CASSQGGQGVDTQYF
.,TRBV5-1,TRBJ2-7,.,TGCGCCAGCAGTAGTCCCCGGGGCGAGCAGTACTTC,CASSSPRGEQYF
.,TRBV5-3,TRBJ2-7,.,TGTGCCAGATGGGCAGGGTCTATTAACGAGCAGTACTTC,CARWAGSINEQYF
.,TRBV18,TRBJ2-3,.,TGTGCCAGCTCATTAGGACAGTTGGGCACAGATACGCAGTATTTT,CASSLGQLGTDTQYF
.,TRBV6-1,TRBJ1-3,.,TGTGCCAGCAGTGAAGTTGACAGCTCTGGAAACACCATATATTTT,CASSEVDSSGNTIYF
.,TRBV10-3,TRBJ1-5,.,TGTGCCATCAGTGAGACCGGTAGCAATCAGCCCCAGCATTTT,CAISETGSNQPQHF
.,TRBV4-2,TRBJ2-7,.,TGTGCCAGCAGCCAAGGGGATCAGGGAACATTTTTCTACGAGCAGTACTTC,CASSQGDQGTFFYEQYF
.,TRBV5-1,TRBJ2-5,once,TGCGCCAGCAGCTATGAGGGGGTAGCGTTGGAGACCCAGTACTTC,CASSYEGVALETQYF
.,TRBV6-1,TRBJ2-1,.,TGTGCCAGCAGAACCAAACTAGTCAATGAGCAGTTCTTC,CASRTKLVNEQFF
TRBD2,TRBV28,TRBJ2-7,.,TGTGCCAGCAGTTTATTAGCGGGAGGGGTCTACGAGCAGTACTTC,CASSLLAGGVYEQYF
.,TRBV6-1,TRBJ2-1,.,TGTGCCAGCAGTCAGTCCTACAATGAGCAGTTCTTC,CASSQSYNEQFF
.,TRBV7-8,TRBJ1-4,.,TGTGCCAGCAGCCAAACGGAGGAAAAACTGTTTTTT,CASSQTEEKLFF
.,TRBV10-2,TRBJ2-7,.,TGCGCCAGCTCCTTTAGGGGAAAGTACGAGCAGTACTTC,CASSFRGKYEQYF
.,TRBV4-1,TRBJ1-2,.,TGCGCCAGCAGCCTCAAAAGGGGAGAACGCCGAGGCGACTATGGCTACACCTTC,CASSLKRGERRGDYGYTF
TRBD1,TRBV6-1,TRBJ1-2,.,TGTGCCAGCAGCCGAACTAGACAGGGCGACTATGGCTACACCTTC,CASSRTRQGDYGYTF
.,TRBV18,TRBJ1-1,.,TGTGCCAGCTCACCATTACCCCCAAACACTGAAGCTTTCTTT,CASSPLPPNTEAFF
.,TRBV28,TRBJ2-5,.,TGTGCCAGCAGAATCGATACACACCAAGAGACCCAGTACTTC,CASRIDTHQETQYF
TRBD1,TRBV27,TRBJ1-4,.,TGTGCCAGCAGATTCCGGGACAGGACTAATGAAAAACTGTTTTTT,CASRFRDRTNEKLFF